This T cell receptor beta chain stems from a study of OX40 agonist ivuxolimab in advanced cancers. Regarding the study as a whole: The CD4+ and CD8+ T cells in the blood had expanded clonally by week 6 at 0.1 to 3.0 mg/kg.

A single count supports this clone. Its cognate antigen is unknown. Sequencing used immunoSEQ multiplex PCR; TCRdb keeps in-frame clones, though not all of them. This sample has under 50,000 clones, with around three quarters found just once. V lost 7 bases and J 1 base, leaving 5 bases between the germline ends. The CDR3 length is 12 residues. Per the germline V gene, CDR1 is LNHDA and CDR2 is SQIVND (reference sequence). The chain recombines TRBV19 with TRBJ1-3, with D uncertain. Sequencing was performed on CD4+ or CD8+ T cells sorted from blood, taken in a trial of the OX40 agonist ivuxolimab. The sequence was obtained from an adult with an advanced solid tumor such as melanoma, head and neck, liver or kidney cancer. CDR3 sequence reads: CASKESGNTIYF. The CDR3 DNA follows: TGTGCCAGTAAGGAGTCTGGAAACACCATATATTTT.